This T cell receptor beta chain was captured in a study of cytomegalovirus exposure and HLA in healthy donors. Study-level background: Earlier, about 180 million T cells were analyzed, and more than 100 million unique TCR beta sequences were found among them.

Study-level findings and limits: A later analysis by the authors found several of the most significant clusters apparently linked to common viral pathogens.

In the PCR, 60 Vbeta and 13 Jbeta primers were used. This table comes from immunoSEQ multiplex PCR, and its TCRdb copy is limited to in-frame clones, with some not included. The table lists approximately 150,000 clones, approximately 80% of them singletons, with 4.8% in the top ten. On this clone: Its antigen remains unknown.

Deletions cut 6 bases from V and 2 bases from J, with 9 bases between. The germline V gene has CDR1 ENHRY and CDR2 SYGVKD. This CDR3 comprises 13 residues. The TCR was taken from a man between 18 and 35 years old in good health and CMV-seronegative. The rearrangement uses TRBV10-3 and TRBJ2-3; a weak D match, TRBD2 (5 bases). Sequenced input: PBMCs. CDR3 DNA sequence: TGTGCCATCAGGGACTTACTCACAGATACGCAGTATTTT. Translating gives CAIRDLLTDTQYF.